Sequencing of this T cell receptor beta chain was carried out in a study of T cells in Graves' hyperthyroidism and ophthalmopathy. Study-wide results and limits: By a 13 V-J model, ophthalmopathy was set apart from stable hyperthyroidism. Progression to ophthalmopathy was predicted a median of about six months early. The blood repertoire included most of the expanded thyroid clonotypes above 0.001.

Of note for this clonotype: What it binds is not known.

Clinical symptoms, serum thyroxine, TRAb, thyroid ultrasound and orbital computed tomography informed diagnoses. RNA transcripts served as the template for amplifying TCR beta CDR3 regions. An initial round of RT-PCR targeting the TCR CDR3 relied on the HTBI primer set. In TCRdb, the multiplex PCR reads were re-called with MiXCR into one record per CDR3 protein. The sample holds 540,000 or so distinct CDR3 sequences, 46% seen once. Looked up from germline, CDR1 is SNHLY and CDR2 is FYNNEI. After removal of 6 bases from V and 6 bases from J, the junction contained 6 bases not matched to a gene. This CDR3 contains 15 residues.

The V and J genes are TRBV2 and TRBJ1-4, with 11 bases matching TRBD1. The sequenced sample was peripheral blood or thyroid tissue (not recorded which). The origin of this receptor is an adult woman with Graves' disease, either hyperthyroidism or ophthalmopathy (not recorded which). The CDR3 protein is CASSRDRGSDEKLFF. The CDR3 DNA is TGTGCCAGCAGCCGGGACAGGGGGTCTGATGAAAAACTGTTTTTT.